Each of the 3 T cell receptor beta chains below was sequenced from the same sample in a study of cytotoxic CD8 clonotypes in ibrutinib-treated CLL. Profiled with immunoSEQ multiplex PCR; TCRdb holds only in-frame clones, not every one. The data contain about 130,000 clones, roughly 80% of them seen just once; the ten biggest clones take up 3% to 4%. The sequencing here drew on PBMCs, taken after 24 months of ibrutinib treatment. The receptors were gathered from a human donor with chronic lymphocytic leukemia.

The chain is built from TRBV5-4 and TRBJ2-7; D might be TRBD1 or TRBD2, each matching 5 bases. The CDR3 is 14 residues long. V was trimmed by 4 bases and J by 7 bases, leaving 18 bases between them. CDR1 is SGHNT, CDR2 YYREEE, per germline (reference sequence). The CDR3 DNA reads as TGTGCCAGCAGCGGAAAGGGACGAATGGAAGAGCAGTACTTC. Protein sequence: CASSGKGRMEEQYF.

The chain recombines TRBV7-2 with TRBJ2-7; D might be TRBD1 (5 bases). Germline V gene sequence: CDR1 SGHTA, CDR2 FQGNSA. Deletions cut 1 base from V and 3 bases from J, with 13 bases between. This CDR3 contains 15 residues. The CDR3 spells CASSLGRVSIYEQYF. CDR3 sequence (DNA): TGTGCCAGCAGCTTAGGCAGGGTTAGTATCTACGAGCAGTACTTC.

The chain joins TRBV6-5 to TRBJ2-5; 8 bases align to TRBD2. The CDR3 has 16 amino acids. V lost 2 bases to trimming and J lost 5 bases; unmatched junction nucleotides: 10. From germline, CDR1 is MNHEY and CDR2 SVGAGI. CDR3 sequence reads: CASSYLRLASFETQYF. The CDR3 DNA reads as TGTGCCAGCAGTTACCTCCGACTAGCGTCATTCGAGACCCAGTACTTC.